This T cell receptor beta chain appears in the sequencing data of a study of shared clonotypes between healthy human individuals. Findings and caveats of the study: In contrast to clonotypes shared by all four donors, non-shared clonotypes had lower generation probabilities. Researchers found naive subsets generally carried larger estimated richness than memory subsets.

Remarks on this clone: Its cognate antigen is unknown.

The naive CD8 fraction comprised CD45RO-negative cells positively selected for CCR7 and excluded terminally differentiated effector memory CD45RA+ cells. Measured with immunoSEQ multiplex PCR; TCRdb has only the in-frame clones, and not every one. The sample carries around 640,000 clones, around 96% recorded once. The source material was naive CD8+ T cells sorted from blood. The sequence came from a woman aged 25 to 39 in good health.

The CDR3 is CASSLDASGLAYEQYF. The CDR3, as DNA: TGTGCCAGCAGCTTAGATGCTAGTGGACTAGCCTACGAGCAGTACTTC. The chain has TRBV11-2 and TRBJ2-7; 7 positions match TRBD2. After removal of 0 bases from V and 2 bases from J, the junction contained 7 bases not matched to a gene. Germline CDR1 and CDR2: SGHAT and FQNNGV. The CDR3 has 16 residues.